This T cell receptor (beta chain) is from a study of blood T cell repertoires in COVID-19. Study-wide background: Collection of acute and convalescent COVID-19 samples took place in the United States, Italy and Spain. Sample material is recorded as cDNA or gDNA derived from T cells, B-cell-depleted T cells, or PBMCs.

As originally analysed: Using reference gene primer amplification, nucleated cell counts were estimated. Some clones are missing from TCRdb's copy, which holds only in-frame ones; the method was immunoSEQ multiplex PCR. V and J calls and clone size are as listed in that table; D and trimming were resolved from the DNA. The sample contains 46,000 or so clones, roughly 86% of which appear only once. There are 15 residues in the CDR3. The ends were cut back, 2 bases at V and 2 bases at J, with 12 bases in the middle. The V gene's germline CDR1 is KGHSH and CDR2 LQKENI. Input material: peripheral blood. This chain connects TRBV18 to TRBJ1-1; D remains unclear. The origin of this receptor is a man aged 55-75 years with active or convalescent COVID-19. This CDR3 reads CASSPLGQTNTEAFF. The CDR3 nucleotides read TGTGCCAGCTCACCATTGGGCCAGACCAACACTGAAGCTTTCTTT. The full variable domain, rest sourced from reference TRBV18 and TRBJ1-1, is NAGVMQNPRHLVRRRGQEARLRCSPMKGHSHVYWYRQLPEEGLKFMVYLQKENIIDESGMPKERFSAEFPKEGPSILRIQQVVRGDSAAYFCASSPLGQTNTEAFFGQGTRLTVV.